The sample holds many counts of the clone carrying this TCR beta chain. Unique molecular identifiers were attached to individual cDNA molecules. TCRdb re-analysed the 5' RACE reads in MiXCR, keeping a single row per CDR3 protein. The sample lists roughly 33,000 distinct CDR3 sequences; over 4.5% were seen once. The CDR3 extends over 15 amino acids. V lost 7 bases and J 7 bases, leaving 17 bases between the germline ends. The germline V gene has CDR1 SGHTA and CDR2 FQGTGA. These data originate in a study of early T cells in non-severe SARS-CoV-2 infection. The receptor was derived from an adult who was a healthcare worker with PCR-confirmed SARS-CoV-2 infection or an uninfected control (not recorded which). The chain has TRBV7-3 and TRBJ1-6; D is possibly TRBD1 (5 bases). Input material: whole blood. CDR3 amino acids: CASIDPVRANSPLHF. The CDR3 bases are TGTGCCAGCATCGACCCTGTCAGGGCGAATTCACCCCTCCACTTT.